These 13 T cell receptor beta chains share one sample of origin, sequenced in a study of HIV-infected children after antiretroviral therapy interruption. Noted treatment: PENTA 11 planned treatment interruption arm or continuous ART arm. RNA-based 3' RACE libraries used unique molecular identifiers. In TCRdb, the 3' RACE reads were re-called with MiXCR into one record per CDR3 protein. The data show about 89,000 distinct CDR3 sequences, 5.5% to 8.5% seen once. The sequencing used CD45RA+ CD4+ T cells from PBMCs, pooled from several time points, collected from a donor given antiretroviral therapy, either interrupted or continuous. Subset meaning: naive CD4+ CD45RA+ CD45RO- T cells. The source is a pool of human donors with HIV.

CDR3 residues: CASSPGWLSSYNEQFF. The CDR3, as DNA: TGTGCCAGCTCCCCCGGTTGGTTGAGCTCCTACAATGAGCAGTTCTTC. The gene calls are TRBV18 and TRBJ2-1; D gene ambiguous. CDR1 and CDR2 from the germline V gene are KGHSH and LQKENI. The CDR3 has 16 residues. V was cut by 6 bases and J by 0 bases, with 15 bases left in between.

This CDR3 reads CASGFLLAKNIQYF. The CDR3 DNA sequence: TGTGCCAGCGGGTTCCTATTAGCCAAAAACATTCAGTACTTC. The rearrangement uses TRBV2 and TRBJ2-4; D unresolved. V was shortened by 8 bases and J by 0 bases, with 11 bases between the two germline ends. CDR1 is SNHLY, CDR2 FYNNEI, per germline. CDR3 length equals 14 residues. Variable domain in full (rest from reference TRBV2 and TRBJ2-4): EPEVTQTPSHQVTQMGQEVILRCVPISNHLYFYWYRQILGQKVEFLVSFYNNEISEKSEIFDDQFSVERPDGSNFTLKIRSTKLEDSAMYFCASGFLLAKNIQYFGAGTRLSVL.

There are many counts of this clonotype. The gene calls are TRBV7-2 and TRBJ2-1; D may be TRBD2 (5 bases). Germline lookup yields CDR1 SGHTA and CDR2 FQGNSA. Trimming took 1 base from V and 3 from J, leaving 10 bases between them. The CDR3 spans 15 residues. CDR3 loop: CASSLESGSYNEQFF. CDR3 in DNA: TGTGCCAGCAGCTTAGAAAGCGGCAGCTACAATGAGCAGTTCTTC.

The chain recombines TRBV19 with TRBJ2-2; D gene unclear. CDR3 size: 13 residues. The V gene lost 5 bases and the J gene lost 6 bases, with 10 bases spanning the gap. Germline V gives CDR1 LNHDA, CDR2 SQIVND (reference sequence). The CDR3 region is CASSRDIAGELFF. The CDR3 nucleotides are TGTGCCAGTAGTCGAGATATCGCCGGGGAGCTGTTTTTT. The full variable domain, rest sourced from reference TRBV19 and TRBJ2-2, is DGGITQSPKYLFRKEGQNVTLSCEQNLNHDAMYWYRQDPGQGLRLIYYSQIVNDFQKGDIAEGYSVSREKKESFPLTVTSAQKNPTAFYLCASSRDIAGELFFGEGSRLTVL.

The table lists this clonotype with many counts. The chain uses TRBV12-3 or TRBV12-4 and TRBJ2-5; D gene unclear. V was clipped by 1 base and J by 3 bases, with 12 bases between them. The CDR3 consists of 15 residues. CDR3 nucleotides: TGTGCCAGCAGTTTAGTAACAGTTATAGAAGAGACCCAGTACTTC. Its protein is CASSLVTVIEETQYF.

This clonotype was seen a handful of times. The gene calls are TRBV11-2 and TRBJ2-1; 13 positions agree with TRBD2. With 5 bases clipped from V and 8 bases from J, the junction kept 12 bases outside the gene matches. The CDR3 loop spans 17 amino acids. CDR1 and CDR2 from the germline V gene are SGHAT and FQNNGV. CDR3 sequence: CASSLTPGLAGFDEQFF. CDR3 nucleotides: TGTGCCAGCAGCCTAACCCCGGGACTAGCGGGATTTGATGAGCAGTTCTTC.

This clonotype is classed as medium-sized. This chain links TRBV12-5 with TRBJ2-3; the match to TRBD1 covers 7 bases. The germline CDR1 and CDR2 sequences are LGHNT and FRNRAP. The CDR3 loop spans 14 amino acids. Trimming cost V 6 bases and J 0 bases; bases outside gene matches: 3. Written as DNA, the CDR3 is TGTGCTAGTGGCGACAGGGTCAGCACAGATACGCAGTATTTT. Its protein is CASGDRVSTDTQYF.

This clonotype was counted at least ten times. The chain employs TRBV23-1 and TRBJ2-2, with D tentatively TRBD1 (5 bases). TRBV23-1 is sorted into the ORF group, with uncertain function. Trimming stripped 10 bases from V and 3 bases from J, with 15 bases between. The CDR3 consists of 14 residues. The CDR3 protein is CAINDSDYTGELFF. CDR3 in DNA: TGCGCCATTAATGACAGTGACTACACCGGGGAGCTGTTTTTT.

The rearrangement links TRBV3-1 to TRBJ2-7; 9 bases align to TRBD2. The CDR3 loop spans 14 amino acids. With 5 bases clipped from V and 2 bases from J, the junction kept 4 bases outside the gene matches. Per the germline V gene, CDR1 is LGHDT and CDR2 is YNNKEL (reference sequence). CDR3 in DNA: TGTGCCAGCAGCTCAGAGCGGGGGGCCTACGAGCAGTACTTC. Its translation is CASSSERGAYEQYF.

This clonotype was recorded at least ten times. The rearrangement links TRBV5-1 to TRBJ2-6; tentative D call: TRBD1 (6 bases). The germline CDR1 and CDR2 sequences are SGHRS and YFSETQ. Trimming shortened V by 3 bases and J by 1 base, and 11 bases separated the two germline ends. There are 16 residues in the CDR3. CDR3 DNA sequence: TGCGCCAGCAGCTCGTGGGGGCCGTCTGGGGCCAACGTCCTGACTTTC. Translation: CASSSWGPSGANVLTF.

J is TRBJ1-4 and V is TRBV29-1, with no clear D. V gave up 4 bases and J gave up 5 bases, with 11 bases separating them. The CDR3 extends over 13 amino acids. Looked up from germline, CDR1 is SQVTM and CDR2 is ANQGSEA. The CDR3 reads CSVGAEANEKLFF. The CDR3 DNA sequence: TGCAGCGTTGGAGCGGAGGCAAATGAAAAACTGTTTTTT. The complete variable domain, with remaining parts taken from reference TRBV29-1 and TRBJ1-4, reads SAVISQKPSRDICQRGTSLTIQCQVDSQVTMMFWYRQQPGQSLTLIATANQGSEATYESGFVIDKFPISRPNLTFSTLTVSNMSPEDSSIYLCSVGAEANEKLFFGSGTQLSVL.

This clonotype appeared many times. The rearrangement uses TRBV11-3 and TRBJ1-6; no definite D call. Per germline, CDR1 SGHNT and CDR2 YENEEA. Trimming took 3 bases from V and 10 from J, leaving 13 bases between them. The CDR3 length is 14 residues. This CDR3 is CASSFTMTDSPLHF. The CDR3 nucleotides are TGTGCCAGCAGCTTCACAATGACCGACTCACCCCTCCACTTT.

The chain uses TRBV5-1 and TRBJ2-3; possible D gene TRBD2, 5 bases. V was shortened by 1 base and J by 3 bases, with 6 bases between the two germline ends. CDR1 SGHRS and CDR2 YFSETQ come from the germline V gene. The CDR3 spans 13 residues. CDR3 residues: CASSLTGTDTQYF. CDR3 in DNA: TGCGCCAGCAGCTTGACGGGAACAGATACGCAGTATTTT.